The clone carrying this TCR beta chain was counted between two and nine times. To make TCR beta libraries, researchers used iRepertoire HTBI primers and Arm-PCR of CDR3 regions. TCRdb reprocessed the multiplex PCR reads with MiXCR, giving one entry per CDR3 protein. The sample consists of around 250,000 distinct CDR3 sequences, about 17% of them appearing once. The sample belongs to a study of regulatory T cells in long-lasting Graves disease. Regarding time point: newly diagnosed GD, antithyroid drugs for less than 3 months. RNA isolated from PBMCs was used to make the TCR library. The sample was also linked to a second study, of T cells in Graves' hyperthyroidism and ophthalmopathy. That source notes: In blood, most of the thyroid clonotypes expanded above 0.001 were also present.

The sample in question was peripheral blood mononuclear cells (PBMCs), obtained at new diagnosis, from a patient treated with antithyroid drugs. This sequence was found in a woman aged 25 to 39 with Graves disease.

The CDR3 region is CASSLTGENPGELFF. CDR3 DNA sequence: TGCGCCAGCAGCTTGACAGGGGAAAATCCCGGGGAGCTGTTTTTT. The chain employs TRBV5-1 and TRBJ2-2; TRBD1 matches at 7 bases. Germline V gene sequence: CDR1 SGHRS, CDR2 YFSETQ. V lost 1 base, J lost 6 bases, and 6 bases stayed unmatched. CDR3 length: 15 amino acids.